This T cell receptor beta chain was sequenced for a study of blood T cell repertoires in COVID-19 (dated by TCRdb to the early 2020s). A note on the overall study: The collaborator samples originated in the United States, Italy and Spain and spanned the acute and convalescent phases of COVID-19. The prospective study material was composed of cDNA or gDNA derived from T cells, B-cell-depleted T cells, or PBMCs. Subjects who had been exposed to COVID-19, were actively infected with it, or had recovered from it provided the deeply sampled blood TCRbeta repertoires that made up the dataset. The repertoires were released in a freely available public database intended as a resource for research on the immune response to SARS-CoV-2. The samples were drawn from the first 160 participants of the ongoing ImmuneRACE study and from under 1,500 subjects provided by 6 global collaborators. Sample metadata almost always included a de-identified subject ID, COVID-19 status, age in years and sex. Where available, HLA class I and class II types were obtained from metadata supplied by the sample provider rather than from assay-based typing. Broader findings and caveats from the paper: The quantity of clinical and demographic metadata differed by source and by participant and was supplied without curation.

The immunoSEQ Assay, a bias-controlled multiplex PCR, was used to amplify TCRbeta CDR3 regions from genomic DNA. The authors processed their data as follows. The number of nucleated cells in each sample was estimated by amplification of reference gene primers within the assay. Sequence reads were collapsed and filtered to measure the absolute abundance of every unique TCRbeta CDR3 rearrangement. For each sample, productive Simpson clonality was calculated as the square root of Simpson's diversity index across productive rearrangements. This is the immuneACCESS table as TCRdb keeps it, with only in-frame sequences that have V and J called. A part of the clones is gone; compared with another copy, unresolved V genes explain less than half, and the rest is unexplained. D and trimming come from the DNA, and the V and J calls and clone size come from that table. The sample contains over 15,000 clones, about 80% of them found a single time. The top ten clonotypes cover approximately 32% of the sample.

About this clone itself: Its specific antigen is unknown. Per-base qualities were not stored, and no clone one base away is much larger.

The collaborating institutions used their own protocols to collect whole blood in K2EDTA tubes. For TCRbeta analysis, collaborators shipped samples in one of three forms: frozen whole blood, isolated PBMCs, or DNA extracted from either of those sample types. Between the V and J ends, shortened by 2 bases and 2 bases respectively, the junction contains 4 bases. Counted from cysteine to phenylalanine, this CDR3 has 13 amino acids. Of all the DNA, just the CDR3 is kept, 39 bases in frame from base 1. CDR1 and CDR2 are drawn from the germline V gene (reference sequence): LNHDA, SQIVND. This sequence originates from a man in his 70s with active or convalescent COVID-19. The material sequenced was peripheral blood. The chain was built from TRBV19 and TRBJ2-1, with the D gene uncertain. The CDR3 region: CASSISPYNEQFF. Read as DNA, the sequence is TGTGCCAGTAGTATAAGCCCCTACAATGAGCAGTTCTTC.